The 23 T cell receptor beta chains below come from one sample, sequenced in a study of breast tumors, draining lymph nodes, adjacent tissues. The lymph nodes were axillary draining lymph nodes from breast cancer patients. One entry per CDR3 protein, called by TCRdb with MiXCR from the multiplex PCR reads. The sample carries over 100,000 distinct CDR3 sequences, 20% to 25% recorded once. The sequencing input was axillary lymph node tissue. The receptor set was obtained from a female donor with breast cancer. Some clones in this sample may be carry-over from other donors' samples.

In this sample, this clonotype turned up many times. The rearrangement links TRBV6-2 or TRBV6-3 to TRBJ2-1, with D unclear. Germline CDR1 and CDR2: MNHEY and SVGEGT. The CDR3 extends over 14 amino acids. Between the trimmed V and J ends, which lost 6 bases and 4 bases, there was a span of 13 bases. CDR3 loop: CASSPRPSYNEQFF. The CDR3 DNA reads TGTGCCAGCAGCCCCCGACCGAGTTACAATGAGCAGTTCTTC.

This clonotype was observed many times. This chain connects TRBV5-6 to TRBJ2-7, with D uncertain. CDR1 SGHDT and CDR2 YYEEEE come from the germline V gene. V was trimmed by 0 bases and J by 2 bases, leaving 12 bases between them. CDR3 size: 15 residues. The CDR3 nucleotides are TGTGCCAGCAGCTTGGGAGGCAGTGCAGCCTACGAGCAGTACTTC. Residues: CASSLGGSAAYEQYF.

On this clonotype: A much larger clone differs by one base, so this may be a read error. This chain links TRBV28 with TRBJ2-7; D possibly corresponds to TRBD2 (6 bases). The CDR3 is made up of 16 amino acids. The V gene's germline CDR1 is MDHEN and CDR2 SYDVKM. The CDR3 nucleotides read TGTGCCAGCAGGTCGACCGGGACTGATACCTCCTACGGGCAGTACTTC. Translation gives CASRSTGTDTSYGQYF. The complete variable domain, with remaining parts taken from reference TRBV28 and TRBJ2-7, reads DVKVTQSSRYLVKRTGEKVFLECVQDMDHENMFWYRQDPGLGLRLIYFSYDVKMKEKGDIPEGYSVSREKKERFSLILESASTNQTSMYLCASRSTGTDTSYGQYFGPGTRLTVT.

The CDR3: CASSQGGGGPQETQYF. DNA of the CDR3: TGCGCCAGCAGCCAAGGGGGGGGGGGTCCTCAAGAGACCCAGTACTTC. The chain couples TRBV4-1 to TRBJ2-5; 7 bases fit TRBD2. Unmatched junction bases numbered 7, after V lost 1 base and J lost 2 bases. The length of the CDR3 is 16 residues. Germline lookup yields CDR1 MGHRA and CDR2 YSYEKL.

This clonotype was seen many times. The chain carries TRBV7-2 and TRBJ2-3; tentatively, D is TRBD2 (6 bases). Germline values: CDR1 SGHTA, CDR2 FQGNSA. The CDR3 loop spans 14 amino acids. With 5 bases removed from V and 0 bases from J, the gap between germline ends came to 9 bases. This CDR3 reads CASSRDWSTDTQYF. CDR3 DNA sequence: TGTGCCAGCAGCCGGGACTGGAGCACAGATACGCAGTATTTT. The full variable domain, in which reference TRBV7-2 and TRBJ2-3 provide the parts outside the CDR3, is GAGVSQSPSNKVTEKGKDVELRCDPISGHTALYWYRQSLGQGLEFLIYFQGNSAPDKSGLPSDRFSAERTGGSVSTLTIQRTQQEDSAVYLCASSRDWSTDTQYFGPGTRLTVL.

The chain employs TRBV6-4 and TRBJ2-3, with D tentatively TRBD2 (6 bases). The CDR3 has 14 residues. The V end lost 2 bases, the J end lost 0 bases, and 6 bases lay between the germline ends. Germline-derived CDR1 and CDR2 are MRHNA and SNTAGT. The CDR3 reads CASSDGGSTDTQYF. The CDR3 coding sequence is TGTGCCAGCAGTGACGGGGGGAGCACAGATACGCAGTATTTT.

With regard to this clonotype: A much larger clone sits a single nucleotide away, making a read error possible. V and J are TRBV6-6 and TRBJ2-5; D is undetermined. The V and J ends lost 8 bases and 0 bases respectively, with 7 bases between them. Germline CDR1 reads MNHNY; CDR2 reads SVGAGI (reference sequence). The length of the CDR3 is 12 residues. The CDR3 coding sequence is TGTGCCAGCGTTGGGGACCAAGAGACCCAGTACTTC. It codes for CASVGDQETQYF.

V and J are TRBV18 and TRBJ2-5, with 8 bases matching TRBD1. The V segment lost 3 bases and the J segment 4 bases; nucleotides outside the gene matches: 7. The germline CDR1 and CDR2 sequences are KGHSH and LQKENI. This CDR3 is built from 15 residues. CDR3 sequence reads: CASSPRDRRGETQYF. The CDR3 nucleotides are TGTGCCAGCTCACCCCGGGACAGGCGGGGAGAGACCCAGTACTTC.

This clonotype has a count of ten or more. The genes are TRBV30 and TRBJ2-1, with D hard to call. The CDR3 extends over 15 amino acids. Germline V gives CDR1 GTSNPN, CDR2 SVGIG (reference sequence). The V end lost 0 bases, the J end lost 0 bases, and 9 bases lay between the germline ends. The CDR3 sequence: CAWSVRHSSYNEQFF. The DNA for the CDR3 is TGTGCCTGGAGTGTACGTCACAGCTCCTACAATGAGCAGTTCTTC.

This clonotype was observed many times. This chain connects TRBV19 to TRBJ2-2; D assignment may be TRBD1 or TRBD2 (5 bases each). This CDR3 comprises 12 residues. V was cut by 4 bases and J by 7 bases, with 7 bases left in between. The germline gives CDR1 LNHDA, CDR2 SQIVND (reference sequence). The CDR3 spells CASSSGGGELFF. CDR3 bases: TGTGCCAGTAGTAGTGGGGGCGGGGAGCTGTTTTTT. Variable domain in full (rest from reference TRBV19 and TRBJ2-2): DGGITQSPKYLFRKEGQNVTLSCEQNLNHDAMYWYRQDPGQGLRLIYYSQIVNDFQKGDIAEGYSVSREKKESFPLTVTSAQKNPTAFYLCASSSGGGELFFGEGSRLTVL.

The chain is built from TRBV6-2 or TRBV6-3 and TRBJ1-5; D gene unclear. The ends were cut back, 2 bases at V and 2 bases at J, with 13 bases in the middle. In germline, CDR1 is MNHEY, CDR2 SVGEGT. This CDR3 comprises 16 residues. This chain's CDR3 is CASSYKRNRGNQPQHF. CDR3 sequence (DNA): TGTGCCAGCAGTTACAAAAGAAACAGAGGCAATCAGCCCCAGCATTTT.

This clonotype was picked up many times. The CDR3 reads CSARDTGNHEQYF. CDR3 bases: TGCAGTGCTAGAGATACAGGGAACCACGAGCAGTACTTC. The chain employs TRBV20-1 and TRBJ2-7, with D perhaps matching TRBD1 (6 bases). Germline V CDR1 and CDR2: DFQATT, SNEGSKA (reference sequence). This CDR3 comprises 13 residues. Trimming shortened V by 0 bases and J by 5 bases, and 11 bases separated the two germline ends.

This clonotype was counted ten times or more. The V and J genes are TRBV15 and TRBJ2-1, with TRBD1 matching over 7 bases. V shed 0 bases, J shed 8 bases, and the junction held 10 bases outside the gene matches. This CDR3 has 16 amino acids. Germline loops: CDR1 LNHNV, CDR2 YYDKDF (reference sequence). As DNA, the CDR3 is TGTGCCACCAGCAGAGACCTGAGACAGGGTTCCCATGAGCAGTTCTTC. Protein product: CATSRDLRQGSHEQFF. Variable domain in full (rest from reference TRBV15 and TRBJ2-1): DAMVIQNPRYQVTQFGKPVTLSCSQTLNHNVMYWYQQKSSQAPKLLFHYYDKDFNNEADTPDNFQSRRPNTSFCFLDIRSPGLGDTAMYLCATSRDLRQGSHEQFFGPGTRLTVL.

This clonotype appeared a few times. The chain has TRBV4-2 and TRBJ2-6; D is uncertain. The CDR3 is made up of 16 amino acids. V was clipped by 0 bases and J by 0 bases, with 6 bases between them. Germline lookup yields CDR1 LGHNA and CDR2 YNFKEQ. The CDR3 nucleotides read TGTGCCAGCAGCCAAGATGCAGCCTCTGGGGCCAACGTCCTGACTTTC. This translates into CASSQDAASGANVLTF.

This clonotype occurred many times. The chain recombines TRBV2 with TRBJ1-3, with 7 bases fitting TRBD1. This CDR3 region has 13 residues. Germline V gene sequence: CDR1 SNHLY, CDR2 FYNNEI. With V trimmed by 5 bases and J by 4 bases, 2 bases remained unmatched. The CDR3 DNA reads as TGTGCCAGCAGTCGGGACAGAGGAAACACCATATATTTT. Protein: CASSRDRGNTIYF.

This clonotype has more than one count but fewer than ten. The chain joins TRBV20-1 to TRBJ1-1; D ambiguous. V was shortened by 0 bases and J by 0 bases, with 14 bases between the two germline ends. This CDR3 has 16 amino acids. Germline V gene lookup returns CDR1 DFQATT and CDR2 SNEGSKA (reference sequence). The CDR3 nucleotides read TGCAGTGCTAGAGATCGGCTGACGGGTGTGAACACTGAAGCTTTCTTT. Protein product: CSARDRLTGVNTEAFF.

This clonotype was picked up many times. The rearrangement uses TRBV6-2 or TRBV6-3 and TRBJ2-7; possibly TRBD2 for D (6 bases). Germline CDR1 and CDR2: MNHEY and SVGEGT. The V end was cut by 2 bases, the J end by 2 bases, with 7 bases between. This CDR3 is built from 13 residues. The CDR3 bases are TGTGCCAGCAGTTACGGGGGGACCTACGAGCAGTACTTC. Its protein product is CASSYGGTYEQYF.

This clonotype was seen ten or more times. V is TRBV27 and J is TRBJ2-1, with D maybe TRBD2 (5 bases). V lost 6 bases and J lost 1, with 16 bases in between. Germline CDR1 and CDR2: MNHEY and SMNVEV (reference sequence). The CDR3 loop spans 16 amino acids. The CDR3: CASSSRLGGSYNEQFF. The CDR3, as DNA: TGTGCCAGCAGCTCTCGACTTGGAGGTTCCTACAATGAGCAGTTCTTC.

As for this clonotype: One base away lies a much larger clone, so this may be a sequencing read error. This chain joins TRBV6-5 and TRBJ2-1, with D perhaps matching TRBD2 (6 bases). The V gene's germline CDR1 is MNHEY and CDR2 SVGAGI. The CDR3 runs to 13 residues. V was clipped by 8 bases and J by 6 bases, with 14 bases between them. As DNA, the CDR3 is TGTGCCAGCCGGAGAGGGGACTGCAATGAGCAGTTCTTC. It yields the protein CASRRGDCNEQFF.

With regard to this clonotype: A much more abundant neighbour one base away suggests this may be a read error. The chain combines TRBV6-5 with TRBJ2-1, with 9 bases aligning to TRBD2. Germline V gene sequence: CDR1 MNHEY, CDR2 SVGAGI. CDR3 length: 15 amino acids. Here the CDR3 DNA reads TGTGCCAGCAGTTACTCCGCGGGAGGGAGGAATGAGCGGTTCTTC. Amino acids: CASSYSAGGRNERFF.

On this clonotype: A clone one base away is much larger, so this may be a read error. The rearrangement joins TRBV7-3 to TRBJ2-7, with 7 bases fitting TRBD2. Germline V CDR1 and CDR2: SGHTA, FQGTGA. V gave up 7 bases and J gave up 3 bases; unmatched junction bases: 12. CDR3 length equals 15 residues. In DNA form, the CDR3 reads TGTGCCAGCAACTTCGGATCTAGCGGAGGCTACGAGCAGTACTTC. Translated: CASNFGSSGGYEQYF.

Comment on this clonotype: A much larger clone lies one base from this, so it may be a read error. As the CDR3 is not closed by the conserved phenylalanine or tryptophan, this likely results from a read error. The V gene is TRBV6-2 or TRBV6-3, the J gene TRBJ2-7; the match to TRBD1 covers 10 bases. The CDR3 runs 16 residues. The germline V gene encodes CDR1 MNHEY and CDR2 SVGEGT. With 5 bases clipped from V and 1 base from J, the junction kept 8 bases outside the gene matches. CDR3 nucleotides: TGTGCCAGCAGTACCATCGACAGGGGGCGGTCCTACGAGCAGTACTCC. This gives the protein CASSTIDRGRSYEQYS.

The sample holds many counts of this clonotype. V is TRBV12-3 or TRBV12-4 and J is TRBJ2-3, with 7 nucleotides matching TRBD2. J lost 5 bases, V lost 6 bases, and 14 bases had no gene match. This CDR3 has 16 amino acids. CDR3 protein: CASSPYSGKLGDTQYF. CDR3 DNA sequence: TGTGCCAGCAGCCCCTACAGCGGGAAGTTGGGAGATACGCAGTATTTT.